Below are 28 T cell receptor beta chains sequenced from a single sample in a study of T cells in Graves' hyperthyroidism and ophthalmopathy. Amplification of TCR beta CDR3 regions was performed using RNA transcripts as template. HTBI primers were the set used in a first-round RT-PCR of the TCR CDR3. TCRdb re-called the multiplex PCR reads with MiXCR, one entry per CDR3 protein. The sample has under 350,000 distinct CDR3 sequences, around 20% seen once. Specimen: blood. Source of these receptors: a woman aged 45-65 years with Graves' hyperthyroidism.

At least ten counts were recorded for this clonotype. V is TRBV5-1 and J is TRBJ1-2; unclear D gene. V gave up 4 bases and J gave up 6 bases, with 19 bases separating them. Germline CDR1 is SGHRS and CDR2 is YFSETQ. CDR3 length equals 15 residues. CDR3 loop: CASSPQIGVGDGYTF. CDR3 DNA sequence: TGCGCCAGCAGCCCCCAAATTGGGGTCGGAGATGGCTACACCTTC.

This clonotype has more than one count but fewer than ten. V gene TRBV19 combines with J gene TRBJ2-3; weak D call: TRBD2 (6 bases). CDR1 and CDR2 from the germline V gene are LNHDA and SQIVND (reference sequence). CDR3 size: 14 residues. V dropped 8 bases and J dropped 0 bases, with 12 bases sitting between them. In nucleotides, the CDR3 is TGTGCCAGTCGTCGCGGGACTAGCACAGATACGCAGTATTTT. Translated, it gives CASRRGTSTDTQYF.

This clonotype has at least ten counts. The chain recombines TRBV3-1 with TRBJ2-7, with TRBD1 as a possible D gene (6 bases). Trimming removed 2 bases at V and 3 bases at J, with 11 bases between. The germline V gene has CDR1 LGHDT and CDR2 YNNKEL (reference sequence). The CDR3 totals 14 residues. Written as DNA, the CDR3 is TGTGCCAGCAGCCAATCCGGGACAAACTACGAGCAGTACTTC. It specifies CASSQSGTNYEQYF.

The chain is built from TRBV3-1 and TRBJ2-3; D perhaps matches TRBD2 (6 bases). V was cut by 5 bases and J by 1 base, with 13 bases left in between. This CDR3 region has 15 residues. Germline loops: CDR1 LGHDT, CDR2 YNNKEL (reference sequence). The CDR3 nucleotides are TGTGCCAGCAGCAAAAGGAGGGGCGGCACAGATACGCAGTATTTT. Its protein is CASSKRRGGTDTQYF.

This chain links TRBV2 with TRBJ2-4; unclear D gene. The germline V and J ends were trimmed by 6 bases and 0 bases, with 9 bases remaining between them. CDR1 and CDR2 from the germline V gene are SNHLY and FYNNEI. This CDR3 has 14 residues. CDR3: CASRNGVAKNIQYF. CDR3 nucleotides: TGTGCCAGCAGGAACGGAGTAGCCAAAAACATTCAGTACTTC.

This chain links TRBV7-9 with TRBJ2-1; D might be TRBD2 (5 bases). The ends were cut back, 0 bases at V and 6 bases at J, with 15 bases in the middle. This CDR3 spans 16 amino acids. Germline assignment: CDR1 SEHNR and CDR2 FQNEAQ (reference sequence). The CDR3 DNA reads as TGTGCCAGCAGCTTAGCACCCCGGGAAGGTTCCAATGAGCAGTTCTTC. Translation: CASSLAPREGSNEQFF.

This clonotype appeared many times. J is TRBJ2-7 and V is TRBV2, with D unclear. Germline V gene sequence: CDR1 SNHLY, CDR2 FYNNEI. The CDR3 consists of 15 residues. The V and J ends lost 1 base and 4 bases respectively, with 14 bases between them. The CDR3: CASSEEDDSIYEQYF. DNA of the CDR3: TGTGCCAGCAGTGAAGAAGACGACTCGATATACGAGCAGTACTTC. The full variable domain, in which reference TRBV2 and TRBJ2-7 provide the parts outside the CDR3, is EPEVTQTPSHQVTQMGQEVILRCVPISNHLYFYWYRQILGQKVEFLVSFYNNEISEKSEIFDDQFSVERPDGSNFTLKIRSTKLEDSAMYFCASSEEDDSIYEQYFGPGTRLTVT.

This clonotype was seen at least ten times. J is TRBJ2-1 and V is TRBV28; 11 bases are a match to TRBD2. The CDR3 is 16 amino acids. CDR1 is MDHEN and CDR2 is SYDVKM in the germline V gene. J gave up 7 bases and V 2 bases, and 7 bases lay outside the gene matches. The CDR3 loop is CASSLGIAGGGNEQFF. The CDR3 DNA reads TGTGCCAGCAGTTTAGGGATAGCGGGAGGGGGGAATGAGCAGTTCTTC.

The chain is built from TRBV27 and TRBJ2-7; 9 bases fit TRBD1. The CDR3 extends over 14 amino acids. Germline CDR1 is MNHEY and CDR2 is SMNVEV (reference sequence). V dropped 5 bases and J dropped 8; count of bases not matched to a gene: 10. CDR3 DNA: TGTGCCAGCAGTGAGACAGGGGGACTCCGCAAGCAGTACTTC. Protein: CASSETGGLRKQYF.

This clonotype was seen many times. The junction shows a germline mismatch at one end, possibly a read error. The chain links TRBV10-3 to TRBJ2-7; the D gene is possibly TRBD1 (6 bases). The CDR3 length is 14 residues. Germline CDR1 ENHRY, CDR2 SYGVKD. The CDR3 nucleotides are TGTGCCATCAATGAGTCCGGCAGGGGCTACGAGCAGTACTTC. Its protein product is CAINESGRGYEQYF.

This clonotype was seen ten or more times. This chain uses TRBV28 with TRBJ2-4; D is perhaps TRBD2 (6 bases). The CDR3 runs 14 residues. Germline V gene lookup returns CDR1 MDHEN and CDR2 SYDVKM. Trimming removed 6 bases at V and 10 bases at J, with 19 bases between. The CDR3 DNA is TGTGCCAGCAGCTCAAGCGACCTCGGGGGAATTCAGTACTTC. Its protein product is CASSSSDLGGIQYF.

In its sample, this clonotype was seen many times. The V and J genes are TRBV12-3 or TRBV12-4 and TRBJ1-4; 7 bases are a match to TRBD1. This CDR3 contains 17 residues. J gave up 6 bases and V 5 bases, and 15 bases lay outside the gene matches. CDR3 amino acids: CASSAHPWTGKDEKLFF. CDR3 nucleotides: TGTGCCAGCAGTGCCCACCCCTGGACAGGAAAAGATGAAAAACTGTTTTTT.

This clonotype was counted at least ten times. The gene calls are TRBV12-3 or TRBV12-4 and TRBJ1-1; D is unresolved. V lost 3 bases and J lost 3, with 8 bases in between. The CDR3 sequence is 13 residues long. CDR3 protein: CASSFPHDTEAFF. In DNA form, the CDR3 reads TGTGCCAGCAGTTTTCCGCACGACACTGAAGCTTTCTTT.

This clonotype occurred many times. CDR3 in amino acids: CASSLYRTGEGINQPQHF. CDR3 coding DNA: TGTGCCAGCAGTTTATACAGGACAGGGGAGGGGATCAATCAGCCCCAGCATTTT. This chain connects TRBV28 to TRBJ1-5, with 9 bases matching TRBD1. Germline assignment: CDR1 MDHEN and CDR2 SYDVKM. This CDR3 contains 18 residues. Trimming at V came to 1 base and at J to 3 bases, leaving 10 bases not matched to a gene.

This clonotype showed up many times. Here the CDR3 DNA reads TGTGCCAGCAGCTTAGAGGGCGACTCCACAGATACGCAGTATTTT. Encoded protein: CASSLEGDSTDTQYF. The chain links TRBV11-3 to TRBJ2-3; D not resolved. V was pared by 0 bases and J by 2 bases, with 9 bases between. Germline lookup yields CDR1 SGHNT and CDR2 YENEEA. This CDR3 is 15 amino acids long.

This clonotype was counted ten times or more. The CDR3 DNA is TGTGCCAGCAACCCCCCGGGACAGGGCGAGACCCAGTACTTC. Translating gives CASNPPGQGETQYF. The chain uses TRBV28 and TRBJ2-5; 9 positions agree with TRBD1. The CDR3 contains 14 residues. The germline CDR1 and CDR2 sequences are MDHEN and SYDVKM. Unmatched junction bases numbered 8, after V lost 7 bases and J lost 5 bases.

CDR3 bases: TGTGCCAGTAGTGGAGTAACAGGGGGCAATCAGCCCCAGCATTTT. Its translation is CASSGVTGGNQPQHF. The chain is built from TRBV19 and TRBJ1-5, with TRBD1 matching over 7 bases. Germline CDR1 LNHDA, CDR2 SQIVND (reference sequence). CDR3 length equals 15 residues. V shed 5 bases and J 2 bases; nucleotides not matched to a gene: 6. The variable domain in full, completed from reference TRBV19 and TRBJ1-5, reads DGGITQSPKYLFRKEGQNVTLSCEQNLNHDAMYWYRQDPGQGLRLIYYSQIVNDFQKGDIAEGYSVSREKKESFPLTVTSAQKNPTAFYLCASSGVTGGNQPQHFGDGTRLSIL.

This clonotype was seen repeatedly, ten times or more. The DNA for the CDR3 is TGTGCCAGCAGTTCATCTACCCGGGGCCGTGGCTACACCTTC. This gives the protein CASSSSTRGRGYTF. The chain carries TRBV3-1 and TRBJ1-2, with a possible D match to TRBD1 (5 bases). This CDR3 spans 14 amino acids. Trimming removed 6 bases at V and 7 bases at J, with 18 bases between. The germline gives CDR1 LGHDT, CDR2 YNNKEL (reference sequence).

This clonotype was seen repeatedly, ten times or more. The CDR3 protein is CASSKQGAQGEQYF. The CDR3 nucleotides read TGTGCCAGCAGCAAACAGGGGGCGCAAGGCGAGCAGTACTTC. The rearrangement joins TRBV11-3 to TRBJ2-7; 9 bases fit TRBD1. The V segment lost 5 bases and the J segment 6 bases; nucleotides outside the gene matches: 8. The CDR3 covers 14 residues. Germline-derived CDR1 and CDR2 are SGHNT and YENEEA.

This clonotype was observed many times. The chain combines TRBV20-1 with TRBJ2-2; TRBD1 aligns across 7 bases. V shed 6 bases, J shed 0 bases, and the junction held 4 bases outside the gene matches. Germline-derived CDR1 and CDR2 are DFQATT and SNEGSKA (reference sequence). The length of the CDR3 is 14 residues. The CDR3: CSAAGTANTGELFF. The CDR3 nucleotides are TGCAGTGCAGCCGGGACAGCGAACACCGGGGAGCTGTTTTTT.

V usage is TRBV24-1 and J usage is TRBJ1-1; TRBD1 matches 12 bases. The germline CDR1 and CDR2 sequences are KGHDR and SFDVKD. V was pared by 3 bases and J by 0 bases, with 10 bases of the junction left unmatched. The CDR3 extends over 19 amino acids. CDR3 in amino acids: CATSDPKGTGGNLNTEAFF. CDR3 DNA sequence: TGTGCCACCAGTGATCCAAAAGGGACAGGGGGCAACTTGAACACTGAAGCTTTCTTT.

This clonotype was counted many times. The chain combines TRBV20-1 with TRBJ2-5, with 10 positions matching TRBD2. Germline values: CDR1 DFQATT, CDR2 SNEGSKA (reference sequence). The length of the CDR3 is 17 residues. With 0 bases clipped from V and 2 bases from J, the junction kept 9 bases outside the gene matches. CDR3 loop: CSARDRFTSGVQETQYF. DNA for the CDR3: TGCAGTGCTAGAGATCGCTTCACTAGCGGGGTTCAAGAGACCCAGTACTTC.

This clonotype was counted ten times or more. The V call is TRBV5-1, the J call TRBJ2-1, with D hard to call. Germline values: CDR1 SGHRS, CDR2 YFSETQ. The V gene lost 4 bases and the J gene lost 4 bases, with 6 bases spanning the gap. The CDR3 is 12 residues long. CDR3 sequence reads: CASSPPYNEQFF. CDR3 DNA: TGCGCCAGCAGCCCCCCTTACAATGAGCAGTTCTTC.

The CDR3 sequence: CASTWTGKSYEQYF. CDR3 DNA sequence: TGTGCCAGCACGTGGACGGGTAAATCCTACGAGCAGTACTTC. This chain connects TRBV28 to TRBJ2-7, with D uncertain. V was shortened by 7 bases and J by 1 base, with 14 bases between the two germline ends. Germline CDR1 and CDR2: MDHEN and SYDVKM. The CDR3 totals 14 residues.

J is TRBJ1-1 and V is TRBV28; 10 bases map to TRBD1. The CDR3 covers 18 residues. V gave up 3 bases and J gave up 4 bases; unmatched junction bases: 14. The V gene's germline CDR1 is MDHEN and CDR2 SYDVKM. The CDR3, as DNA: TGTGCCAGCAGTTTGAGTGGGGTGACAGGGGGCGCCAGCACTGAAGCTTTCTTT. Encoded protein: CASSLSGVTGGASTEAFF.

This clonotype was recorded at least ten times. V usage is TRBV6-7 and J usage is TRBJ1-1; D gene uncertain. TRBV6-7 is an ORF, and what it does is uncertain. CDR3 length: 17 residues. V was clipped by 5 bases and J by 0 bases, with 19 bases between them. CDR3 sequence: CASSPPQEGALNTEAFF. CDR3 nucleotide sequence: TGTGCCAGCAGTCCCCCTCAGGAGGGAGCTTTGAACACTGAAGCTTTCTTT.

This chain links TRBV27 with TRBJ1-6; D not certain. The CDR3 runs to 13 residues. V lost 6 bases and J lost 7, with 10 bases in between. Germline-derived CDR1 and CDR2 are MNHEY and SMNVEV (reference sequence). CDR3 nucleotides: TGTGCCAGCAGCCCCACGAGGAATTCACCCCTCCACTTT. Protein sequence: CASSPTRNSPLHF.

The chain combines TRBV2 with TRBJ2-3, with D tentatively TRBD1 (6 bases). Trimming took off 3 bases at V and 4 bases at J, with 11 bases between the two ends. There are 14 residues in the CDR3. Germline-derived CDR1 and CDR2 are SNHLY and FYNNEI. The CDR3 spells CASSETDRPDTQYF. CDR3 in DNA: TGTGCCAGCAGTGAGACGGACAGACCAGATACGCAGTATTTT.